This T cell receptor (beta chain) is drawn from a study of T cell changes during pregnancy in multiple sclerosis (dated by TCRdb to the late 2010s). Regarding the study in general: Changes in the T cell repertoire over the course of pregnancy were examined in this study in women with multiple sclerosis.

CDR3 length: 14 amino acids, cysteine to phenylalanine. Only the CDR3 portion is preserved as DNA: 42 bases, with reading frame beginning at the first base. Clipping removes 0 bases from V and 8 bases from J, with 6 as the unmatched junction base count. CDR1 and CDR2, per the germline V gene, are MNHEY and SVGAGI. The method was the immunoSEQ multiplex PCR assay. The source is immuneACCESS, and TCRdb retained only in-frame sequences with V and J called. Part of the clones is not carried over; for the studies checked, unresolved V genes explain less than half of this, and the remainder is unexplained. The sample records approximately 50,000 clones, about 89% of which are singletons. Roughly 10% of the sample is held by the ten biggest clonotypes. This clone appeared a few times. The antigen it binds to is not known. No base-level quality is on record; no much larger clone is a single base apart.

The sequence joins TRBV6-5 to TRBJ1-1; 7 nucleotides in the junction match TRBD1. The TCR sequence derives from a female donor with multiple sclerosis, enrolled in a pregnancy study. Sequences were derived from CD8+ T cells from peripheral blood mononuclear cells, sampled after pregnancy. The CDR3 is CASSYSLQGREAFF. Read as DNA, the sequence is TGTGCCAGCAGTTACTCGTTACAGGGGAGGGAAGCTTTCTTT.